This T cell receptor beta chain was identified in a study of early T cells in non-severe SARS-CoV-2 infection. The CDR3 covers 12 residues. The germline V gene encodes CDR1 MNHNY and CDR2 SVGAGI (reference sequence). Unique molecular identifier tags were affixed to discrete cDNA molecules. From the 5' RACE reads, TCRdb called clonotypes with MiXCR, one entry per CDR3 protein. The sample holds tens of thousands of distinct CDR3 sequences, under 15% seen once. This clonotype was counted once. A read error may produce the germline difference seen at one junction end. The clonotype originates from an adult who was a healthcare worker with PCR-confirmed SARS-CoV-2 infection or an uninfected control (not recorded which). The sequencing sample was made of whole blood. This sequence joins TRBV6-6 and TRBJ2-4; D may correspond to TRBD1 or TRBD2 (6 bases each). DNA of the CDR3: TGTGTCAGCACGGGGGCCCAAAACATTCAGTACTTC. It is translated as CVSTGAQNIQYF.